This T cell receptor beta chain was sequenced for a study of cytomegalovirus exposure and HLA in healthy donors (dated by TCRdb to between 2016 and 2019). Background on the whole study: An earlier analysis of approximately 640 of the donors reported 250 to 350 Gb of sequence data and roughly 110 million unique TCR beta sequences from 150 million to 200 million T cells. Of the roughly 400 genotyped donors, 70% to 90% were placed in the genetic ancestry cluster associated with self-reported Caucasian donors. To predict cytomegalovirus infection status, the study combined high-throughput TCR immunosequencing, statistical association of individual TCRs with disease status, and machine learning. In a later analysis, previously published TCR beta repertoires from about 670 donors were re-analyzed and high-resolution HLA genotyping was added so that TCR occurrence patterns could be studied. To decide whether each TCR beta V gene segment behaved as functional or pseudogenic, an earlier analysis of some 600 of the donors relied on high-throughput TCR beta sequencing. Across 398 genotyped donors of the cohort, an average of 235,054 unique TCR beta nucleotide sequences per donor were sequenced, and 15% to 20% of those sequences were non-productive. The aim of the study was to test whether cataloging public T cell receptors could identify signatures of past pathogen exposure. Using immunosequencing, the study profiled T cell repertoires from fewer than 850 subjects and related those repertoires to cytomegalovirus serostatus. Typing coverage differed by locus: A, B, C, DRB1 and DQB1 were typed in roughly 620-630 donors, DQA1 in about 550, DPA1 in over 600, and DPB1 in 472. A handful of DR-DQ haplotypes were handled as single units for association and clustering because linkage in the cohort was strong. Donor age, sex, ethnicity and CMV serostatus were compiled together with the repertoire data. Genome-wide SNP genotypes for about three fifths of the roughly 670 donors were used in a later genetic analysis, which treated that subset as a discovery cohort. Both class I and class II loci were covered by HLA typing, at four-digit resolution. All discovery cohort repertoires had been generated on a single sequencing platform. Besides the first cohort of roughly 660 subjects, a separate validation cohort made up of roughly 120 different subjects was used. The later analysis used no new phenotypic data to find candidate immune exposures, relying instead on TCR beta sequences and their occurrence across donors. About 280 gigabases of sequencing data and roughly 81 million unique TCR sequences made up an early release that covered approximately 700 HLA-typed donors.

The library was made by the immunoSEQ multiplex PCR assay. For the multiplex PCR, a mixture combining 60 forward primers for TCR Vbeta segments and 13 reverse primers for TCR Jbeta segments was used. The CDR3 region of rearranged TCR beta genes was amplified from genomic DNA by a multiplex PCR assay. The amplified TCR beta libraries were sequenced on the Illumina HiSeq System as 87-base-pair reads. On the study's bioinformatics: A later analysis tallied about 77 million unique TCR beta chains across the 650 to 750 repertoires, and approximately 11 million of those chains were shared by two or more donors. Raw reads were error-corrected and collapsed into unique sequences with a nearest-neighbor algorithm that merged closely related sequences to remove PCR and sequencing errors. Alignment of CDR3 sequences to IMGT reference sequences was used to assign V, D and J gene segments. Each retained sequence needed at least a six-nucleotide match to both a V gene segment and a J gene segment. A rearrangement counted as productive if the CDR3 had no stop codons and remained in frame with V and J, and every other rearrangement counted as non-productive. Following IMGT convention, CDR3 was defined as the stretch from the second conserved V-encoded cysteine up to the conserved J-encoded phenylalanine. The earlier analysis of a few hundred of the donors excluded sequences that lacked an unambiguous match to a single V gene segment. An earlier analysis of several hundred of the donors called V segments functional above 56.7% productive rearrangements and segregating when the between-donor standard deviation exceeded 5%. A statistical classification framework was built for diagnosing cytomegalovirus status from the catalog of TCR beta chain sequences. In a later analysis, TCR nucleotide sequences were compared against IMGT/GENE-DB human TR gene sequences so that V and J genes could be assigned. In a later analysis, CDR3 sequences and most-parsimonious VDJ recombination scenarios were assigned using the TCRdist pipeline. In a later analysis, each TCR beta chain was defined by its CDR3 amino acid sequence together with its V-gene family, and reads lacking a unique V-gene family were excluded. To address suspected cross-contamination and a sequencing artifact, a later analysis removed over 500 highly shared, low-generation-probability nucleotide sequences. In a later analysis, a clonal expansion index for each public chain was calculated from normalized within-repertoire ranks of inferred template counts. In a later analysis, generation probabilities were computed with a VDJ recombination model fitted to out-of-frame rearrangements, and the resulting probabilities were checked against IGoR. A later analysis scored TCR-TCR, TCR-HLA and TCR-CMV co-occurrence with hypergeometric tests, applying a repertoire-size bias correction to TCR pairs. A later analysis estimated false discovery rates by permuting HLA or CMV assignments 20 times. In a later analysis, co-occurring TCRs were grouped using DBSCAN, and TCRdist sequence similarity was added for clustering within HLA-allele-positive subsets. Repertoires with fewer than 30,000 or more than 120,000 public chains were left out of co-occurrence clustering, as were a few repertoires with anomalous nucleotide sharing. TCRdb's version of the immuneACCESS table is confined to in-frame rearrangements and falls short of the full clone set. An unresolved V gene accounts for under half of the shortfall where checked; the remainder is of unknown origin. Clonal size and the V and J genes are those of that table, whereas D and trimming came from the DNA. The sample table contains about 92,000 clones; only one count was recorded for roughly 80% of them. The top ten hold roughly 1.3% of the sample.

Comment on this clone: Its target antigen remains unknown. There are no base qualities to consult, and no much larger clone falls within one base.

The cohort consisted of approximately 670 healthy bone marrow donors. At the time of sampling, all cohort members were nominally healthy, though unrecorded immune exposures were likely present. The donor was CMV seropositive and belonged to the group of more than 250 seropositive cohort members. Each donor provided a peripheral blood sample, and peripheral blood mononuclear cells were used for TCR beta sequencing. Genomic DNA extraction from the blood cell samples was performed with the Qiagen DNeasy Blood Extraction Kit. From V the trimming removes 7 bases and from J it removes 0 bases, while the gene matches leave 4 bases of the junction unaccounted for. The CDR3 goes from the cysteine to the phenylalanine over 14 residues. The sequence is cut down to CDR3 DNA, 42 bases in frame from base 1. From the germline V gene, CDR1 is SGHTA and CDR2 is FQGTGA. General study outcomes and caveats: Because counts were too low, more than 15 rarely observed V segments, including chromosome 9 orphons, were left out of the earlier analysis of 587 of the donors. In vitro tests confirmed that three of the cytomegalovirus-associated TCR beta chains recognize cytomegalovirus antigens. According to a later analysis, parvovirus B19, influenza, CMV and Epstein-Barr virus appeared linked to several top co-occurrence clusters. A later analysis found that most CMV-associated TCR beta chains appeared HLA-restricted, with HLA associations seemingly driven largely by CMV exposure. Sequencing depth was assumed to be roughly uniform across donors in the presence/absence analyses, though that assumption may not hold. HLA typing was unavailable for some donors at each locus, so association tests used only the typed subset. Only TCR beta chains were sequenced in this cohort, and the absence of alpha or paired-chain data limited detectable features. Across donors, most TCR sequences were observed very rarely, whereas some public TCRs were present in many individuals. At a false discovery rate of 0.05, a later analysis linked 16,951 TCR beta sequences to specific HLA alleles. Some IMGT-functional V segments, including TRBV6-2 and TRBV6-3, could not be distinguished by the 87-base-pair reads and were therefore excluded. A cluster of highly shared sequence variants was judged likely to represent a technical artifact of the sequencing pipeline. In a later analysis, TCR association rates were found to vary across HLA loci, with the most associated TCRs seen for DRB1 alleles and the fewest for HLA-C alleles. Linkage disequilibrium might explain the correlated functional status among segregating V segments, but an unknown experimental factor could not be ruled out. A later genetic analysis associated a missense DCLRE1C variant with V-gene and J-gene trimming of TCR beta chains, and an independent cohort replicated the association. In a later analysis, HLA-associated TCR beta chains showed more clonal expansion and lower generation probabilities than non-associated chains that were equally common. The study gave a list of more than 150 TCR beta chains associated with cytomegalovirus. When HLA alleles, especially DR and DQ, strongly co-occurred, attributing TCR associations to individual alleles was difficult. The only immune exposure information available for the cohort was CMV serostatus. Compared with the approximately 670-donor mean, donors in an Asian-associated ancestry cluster had fewer N-insertions in productive TCRs, according to a later genetic analysis. The authors suggested that the approach could potentially be generalized to other disease states and immunological phenotypes. In both the original and validation cohorts, the classifier was reported to diagnose cytomegalovirus status with high specificity and sensitivity. A further reported finding was that TCR beta sequences accurately predicted the HLA-A and HLA-B alleles for most subjects in the first cohort. An earlier analysis of around 600 of the donors showed that most TCR beta V segments appeared in productive rearrangements either about 87% or about 30% of the time, which broadly matched IMGT annotations.

The receptor comes from a girl aged 2 to 9 in good health and CMV-seropositive. This receptor chain uses TRBV7-3 and TRBJ2-3, with 7 junctional bases fitting TRBD2. What was sequenced was PBMCs. The sequenced DNA is TGTGCCAGCAATAGCGGGCCAAGCACAGATACGCAGTATTTT. The resulting protein is CASNSGPSTDTQYF.